This T cell receptor (beta chain) was recovered during a study of blood T cell repertoires in COVID-19. Across the whole study: Some COVID-19 samples were acute and others convalescent; all came from the United States, Italy and Spain.

As handled by the study authors: Reference gene primer amplification gave estimated nucleated cell counts. The assay was immunoSEQ multiplex PCR, and TCRdb's table has in-frame clones only and misses some. Clonal size and the V and J genes are those of that table, whereas D and trimming came from the DNA. The table shows 150,000 to 180,000 clones, with roughly nine tenths occurring only once. Germline-derived CDR1 and CDR2 are MDHEN and SYDVKM. CDR3 length equals 15 residues. The V end lost 1 base, the J end lost 5 bases, and 9 bases lay between the germline ends. Specimen: peripheral blood. V is TRBV28 and J is TRBJ1-6, with a weak D call TRBD1 (6 bases). The receptor comes from a man aged 50 or older with acute or convalescent COVID-19. The CDR3 loop is CASSLFTGNNSPLHF. CDR3 sequence (DNA): TGTGCCAGCAGTTTATTTACAGGGAATAATTCACCCCTCCACTTT. Full variable domain (rest looked up from reference TRBV28 and TRBJ1-6): DVKVTQSSRYLVKRTGEKVFLECVQDMDHENMFWYRQDPGLGLRLIYFSYDVKMKEKGDIPEGYSVSREKKERFSLILESASTNQTSMYLCASSLFTGNNSPLHFGNGTRLTVT.